This TCR beta chain was observed in a study of blood T cell repertoires in COVID-19. Turning to the study itself: Both acute and convalescent COVID-19 samples were obtained from the United States, Italy and Spain. From T cells, B-cell-depleted T cells, or PBMCs came the material, which was cDNA or gDNA.

Clones were read by immunoSEQ multiplex PCR, and TCRdb kept only the in-frame ones, dropping some. The sample holds more than 250,000 clones, roughly 84% seen once. In this sample, this clone turned up once. Sequenced: peripheral blood. The sequence was obtained from a middle-aged man with active or convalescent COVID-19.

The CDR3 loop is CASRSWTGQETQYF. In nucleotides, the CDR3 is TGTGCCAGCAGATCCTGGACAGGCCAAGAGACCCAGTACTTC. V is TRBV28 and J is TRBJ2-5; the match to TRBD1 covers 7 bases. Germline assignment: CDR1 MDHEN and CDR2 SYDVKM. This CDR3 spans 14 amino acids. V was clipped by 6 bases and J by 1 base; unmatched bases: 5.